Sequencing of this T cell receptor (beta chain) was carried out in a study of Ad26.COV2.S vaccination and SARS-CoV-2 variants. In germline, CDR1 is MGHRA, CDR2 YSYEKL. The CDR3 is 16 residues long. V lost 3 bases and J lost 2; bases outside the gene matches: 9. TCRdb's copy holds only in-frame clones and misses some; the assay was immunoSEQ multiplex PCR. The table shows about 180,000 clones, with roughly 87% occurring only once. Study findings and constraints: An underestimation of total T cell responses may have resulted from the TCR breadth and depth analyses. Placebo and vaccine recipients had non-spike TCR breadth that was similar. Among vaccine recipients, spike-specific TCR breadth exceeded that of placebo recipients. Reported findings describe substantial breadth in spike-specific CD8+ and CD4+ T cell responses following vaccination.

Comment on this clone: Its antigen remains unknown.

This TCR came from a human donor who had recovered from COVID-19. The chain links TRBV4-1 to TRBJ2-5; 7 nucleotides match TRBD2. The sequencing used peripheral blood, collected after recovery from COVID-19. The CDR3 protein is CASSQAPGRTQETQYF. CDR3 in DNA: TGCGCCAGCAGCCAGGCCCCCGGGAGGACTCAAGAGACCCAGTACTTC.